A selection of T cell receptor beta chains follows, all from one sample in a study of glioma-infiltrating T cells. TCRdb re-analysed the multiplex PCR reads in MiXCR, keeping a single row per CDR3 protein. The sample records 84,000 or so distinct CDR3 sequences, under 30% being singletons. Material for sequencing was glioma tissue, nonneoplastic brain tissue, or PBMCs (not recorded which). The receptor set was obtained from a human donor with low-grade glioma or glioblastoma, undergoing nonglioma brain surgery, or in good health (not recorded which). Each CDR3 is given with its conserved first and last residue. The order of the fields is J gene, clone size, D gene, V gene, CDR3 DNA, CDR3 protein. A D gene is named only where the DNA matches it firmly. The size field is filled for only some rows; it gives once, few, many or a size class.

>TRBJ1-5|many|-|TRBV6-1
TGTGCCAGCAGTTCGATATACCTCCGGGACGGCAATCAGCCCCAGCATTTT
CASSSIYLRDGNQPQHF
>TRBJ2-2|few|-|TRBV12-3/TRBV12-4
TGTGCCAGCACCCCCGATTCGAACACCGGGGAGCTGTTTTTT
CASTPDSNTGELFF
>TRBJ2-7|many|TRBD1|TRBV27
TGTGCCAGCAGTTTATCCTCAGGGGGCGCCCCGTTGGAGCAGTACTTC
CASSLSSGGAPLEQYF
>TRBJ2-2|-|TRBD1|TRBV4-3
TGCGCCAGCAGCCAAGAGAGGGGGCTAAACACCGGGGAGCTGTTTTTT
CASSQERGLNTGELFF
>TRBJ2-7|many|TRBD2|TRBV7-2
TGTGCCAGCAGCTTAGTTAGCGGGAGGGCCGACGAGCAGTACTTC
CASSLVSGRADEQYF
>TRBJ1-1|many|-|TRBV12-3/TRBV12-4
TGTGCCAGCAGTCTCCGGGACCCCGGTAGCGACACTGAAGCTTTCTTT
CASSLRDPGSDTEAFF
>TRBJ1-6|many|-|TRBV20-1
TGCAGTGCTAGAAGGGAGGGGGTAGGCTCACCCCTCCACTTT
CSARREGVGSPLHF
>TRBJ2-5|-|-|TRBV7-2
TGTGCCAGCAGCTTAGTCGGTATGACGAGGGAGACCCAGTACTTC
CASSLVGMTRETQYF
>TRBJ1-2|many|-|TRBV19
TGTGCCAGTAGTTTCCCGGGGCTCCGCTATGGCTACACCTTC
CASSFPGLRYGYTF
>TRBJ2-7|-|TRBD2|TRBV3-1
TGTGCCAGCAGCCGATCGACTAGCGGGACTTACGAGCAGTACTTC
CASSRSTSGTYEQYF
>TRBJ1-1|-|-|TRBV11-2
TGTGCCAGCAGTCCTGGGGGCCCTGAAGCTTTCTTT
CASSPGGPEAFF
>TRBJ1-5|many|-|TRBV18
TGTGCCAGCTCAGGGAGGGATCGGAATCAGCCCCAGCATTTT
CASSGRDRNQPQHF
>TRBJ2-7|many|-|TRBV14
TGTGCCAGCAGCCAAACGGGACGGTCAGCCGAGCAGTACTTC
CASSQTGRSAEQYF
>TRBJ2-1|many|-|TRBV20-1
TGCAGTGCCACCCCCAATCTAGCTGGTGAGCAGTTCTTC
CSATPNLAGEQFF
>TRBJ2-7|-|-|TRBV11-2
TGTGCCAGCAGCCTCGGAATCTCCTACGAGCAGTACTTC
CASSLGISYEQYF
>TRBJ2-1|few|TRBD2|TRBV19
TGTGCCAGTAGTATAGTCGGGACTAGCGCGAACAATGAGCAGTTCTTC
CASSIVGTSANNEQFF
>TRBJ2-1|many|TRBD2|TRBV4-1
TGCGCCAGCAGCCATATTCCGGGGGGGTCCTACAATGAGCAGTTCTTC
CASSHIPGGSYNEQFF
>TRBJ1-6|many|-|TRBV6-1
TGTGCCAGCACCCGACGGCAGTCCTATAATTCACCCCTCCACTTT
CASTRRQSYNSPLHF
>TRBJ2-1|-|TRBD2|TRBV19
TGTGCCACCTGCCCTAGCGGCTCTAGGGTCTCCTACAATGAGCAGTTCTTC
CATCPSGSRVSYNEQFF
>TRBJ2-7|-|-|TRBV7-6
TGTGCCAGCAGCTTAGGGGTCCCAGGGAACTACGAGCAGTACTTC
CASSLGVPGNYEQYF
>TRBJ2-3|-|-|TRBV3-1
TGTGCCAGCAGCCAAGTCAGCACAGATACGCAGTATTTT
CASSQVSTDTQYF
>TRBJ1-5|-|-|TRBV5-1
TGCGCCAGCAGCTCGCGACAGGCCCTTAATCAGCCCCAGCATTTT
CASSSRQALNQPQHF
>TRBJ2-1|many|-|TRBV6-1
TGTGCCAGCAGCAGACTAACGGGGAACTACAATGAGCAGTTCTTC
CASSRLTGNYNEQFF
>TRBJ2-2|many|-|TRBV20-1
TGCAGTGCTAGACTTACCGGGGCCACCGGGGAGCTGTTTTTT
CSARLTGATGELFF
>TRBJ2-1|-|-|TRBV2
TGTGCCAGCAGTCCTTATGAGGGAGGCTACAATAAGCAGTTCTTC
CASSPYEGGYNKQFF
>TRBJ2-5|-|TRBD2|TRBV7-9
TGTGCCAGCAGCTTTAATTTAGCGGGAAGAGAGACCCAGTACTTC
CASSFNLAGRETQYF
>TRBJ2-3|-|-|TRBV20-1
TGCAGTGCTAGAGATGCGGGGGCCCCCACAGATACGCAGTATTTT
CSARDAGAPTDTQYF
>TRBJ2-1|-|-|TRBV12-3/TRBV12-4
TGTGCCGGCAGTTTAGGGGAGAAAAGTGAGCAGTTCTTC
CAGSLGEKSEQFF
>TRBJ1-5|many|TRBD1|TRBV20-1
TGCAGTGCTAGGGGGACAGGGGTAAGTTCGGTGCAGCCCCAGCATTTT
CSARGTGVSSVQPQHF
>TRBJ2-7|-|-|TRBV12-3/TRBV12-4
TGTGCCAGCAGTTTACGGACTTCTGACTCCTACGAGCAGTACTTC
CASSLRTSDSYEQYF
>TRBJ1-3|-|-|TRBV29-1
TGCAGCGTTTCGGGCCGAGCCTCTGGAAACACCATATATTTT
CSVSGRASGNTIYF
>TRBJ1-1|many|-|TRBV20-1
TGCAGTGCTAGGTCGGGGGCTGGCAACACTGAAGCTTTCTTT
CSARSGAGNTEAFF
>TRBJ1-3|few|-|TRBV10-3
TGTGCCATCAGTGCAAATTTGATCTCTGGAAACACCATATATTTT
CAISANLISGNTIYF
>TRBJ1-1|many|-|TRBV20-1
TGCAGTGCTACCCTGGGTGGAACGAACACTGAAGCTTTCTTT
CSATLGGTNTEAFF
>TRBJ1-3|many|-|TRBV7-2
TGTGCCAGCAGCTTAGTTCAGACAGGACTCTCTGGAAACACCATATATTTT
CASSLVQTGLSGNTIYF
>TRBJ1-1|many|-|TRBV5-1
TGCGCCAGCAGCCCGCAGGCGTCGAACACTGAAGCTTTCTTT
CASSPQASNTEAFF
>TRBJ2-2|-|-|TRBV19
TGTGCCAGTAGTAAGGCAGGGGTTTATGGCGGGGAGCTGTTTTTT
CASSKAGVYGGELFF
>TRBJ1-3|-|-|TRBV5-1
TGCGCCAGCAGCTTGGACGGGAACTCTGGAAACACCATATATTTT
CASSLDGNSGNTIYF
>TRBJ1-3|-|-|TRBV7-2
TGTGCCAGCAGAGGGGCCGGGGGAGCTGGAAACACCATATATTTT
CASRGAGGAGNTIYF
>TRBJ2-7|-|-|TRBV12-3/TRBV12-4
TGTGCCAGCAGTTTAGGGTACCTAGAGGGGGTGGGGGTTGAGCAGTACTTC
CASSLGYLEGVGVEQYF
>TRBJ2-3|-|TRBD2|TRBV12-3/TRBV12-4
TGTGCCAGCAGTCTTGGGACTAGCGGGGGGCGAGATACGCAGTATTTT
CASSLGTSGGRDTQYF
>TRBJ1-2|few|-|TRBV11-2
TGTGCCAGCAGCTTAATCTTCCGGGGGCCGGATGGCTACACCTTC
CASSLIFRGPDGYTF
>TRBJ1-3|-|-|TRBV4-1
TGCGCCAGCAGCCAGCCTACCTGGGGAGCTGGAAACACCATATATTTT
CASSQPTWGAGNTIYF
>TRBJ2-6|-|TRBD1|TRBV7-7
TGTGCCAGCAGCCCGGGGACAGGCGCTCGTGCCCTGACTTTC
CASSPGTGARALTF
>TRBJ1-6|many|-|TRBV7-6
TGTGCCAGCAGCTCTGTCCCGGGACCAGGTTCACCCCTCCACTTT
CASSSVPGPGSPLHF
>TRBJ2-7|many|-|TRBV4-1
TGCGCCAGCAGCCAAGATTTCGAGGGAGTAAAGTACGAGCAGTACTTC
CASSQDFEGVKYEQYF
>TRBJ1-5|medium-sized|-|TRBV15
TGTGCCACCAGCGGTCCAGGGGAACCCCAGCATTTT
CATSGPGEPQHF
>TRBJ1-1|few|-|TRBV7-2
TGTGCCAGCAGCTCTCAGGGGTACGGCACTGAAGCTTTCTTT
CASSSQGYGTEAFF
>TRBJ2-2|many|TRBD1|TRBV10-1
TGCGCCAGCAGCTTCGGACAGGGTCAGGTGTTTTTT
CASSFGQGQVFF
>TRBJ2-3|-|-|TRBV5-1
TGCGCCAGCAGCCCCAAGCAGGGGGGCGCAGATACGCAGTATTTT
CASSPKQGGADTQYF